These 30 T cell receptor beta chains share one sample of origin, sequenced in a study of T cell responses to AZD1222 COVID-19 vaccine. Profiled with immunoSEQ multiplex PCR; TCRdb holds only in-frame clones, not every one. The sample holds over 110,000 clones, almost 90% seen once. The specimen was peripheral blood, collected 28 days after the second AZD1222 dose. Every receptor here comes from an adult who received the AZD1222 COVID-19 vaccine.

V gene TRBV2 combines with J gene TRBJ1-2; no clear D gene. CDR1 and CDR2 (germline): SNHLY, FYNNEI. Trimming shortened V by 10 bases and J by 3 bases, and 15 bases separated the two germline ends. The CDR3 has 13 amino acids. The CDR3 coding sequence is TGTGCCACTCGGACCGGGCGGCACTATGGCTACACCTTC. Translation gives CATRTGRHYGYTF.

The chain is built from TRBV5-1 and TRBJ2-2; D remains unclear. The V and J ends lost 1 base and 1 base respectively, with 8 bases between them. The CDR3 length is 15 residues. Germline V lookup: CDR1 SGHRS, CDR2 YFSETQ. This chain's CDR3 is CASSLTTQNTGELFF. The CDR3 DNA follows: TGCGCCAGCAGCTTGACAACTCAGAACACCGGGGAGCTGTTTTTT.

This clone was seen a single time. The chain has TRBV4-3 and TRBJ1-6; D is unresolved. This CDR3 contains 14 residues. V dropped 3 bases and J dropped 8 bases, with 11 bases sitting between them. Germline lookup yields CDR1 LGHNA and CDR2 YSLEER. CDR3: CASSQEGMHSPLHF. CDR3 nucleotides: TGCGCCAGCAGCCAGGAAGGGATGCATTCACCCCTCCACTTT.

The rearrangement joins TRBV19 to TRBJ2-2, with TRBD2 matching over 8 bases. The germline CDR1 and CDR2 sequences are LNHDA and SQIVND (reference sequence). The CDR3 consists of 15 residues. V was clipped by 5 bases and J by 5 bases; unmatched bases: 7. CDR3 sequence (DNA): TGTGCCAGTAGTCCCCGACTAGCGAGGACCGGGGAGCTGTTTTTT. Amino acids: CASSPRLARTGELFF.

The chain combines TRBV7-9 with TRBJ2-3, with 8 bases lining up with TRBD1. The CDR3 runs 13 residues. Germline loops: CDR1 SEHNR, CDR2 FQNEAQ (reference sequence). The V segment lost 5 bases and the J segment 5 bases; nucleotides outside the gene matches: 3. CDR3 bases: TGTGCCAGCAGCATGACAGGGGAAGATACGCAGTATTTT. Translating gives CASSMTGEDTQYF.

The J gene is TRBJ1-1, the V gene TRBV11-2; possible D gene TRBD1, 5 bases. The CDR3 spans 15 residues. Between the trimmed V and J ends, which lost 1 base and 4 bases, there was a span of 13 bases. The germline gives CDR1 SGHAT, CDR2 FQNNGV. The CDR3 protein is CASSLVGATGTEAFF. The CDR3 nucleotides read TGTGCCAGCAGCTTAGTAGGGGCCACGGGCACTGAAGCTTTCTTT.

The V gene is TRBV28, the J gene TRBJ2-7; weak D call: TRBD1 (6 bases). The V end lost 2 bases, the J end lost 0 bases, and 14 bases lay between the germline ends. This CDR3 spans 16 amino acids. Germline V gene lookup returns CDR1 MDHEN and CDR2 SYDVKM. CDR3 region: CASSLGRTASSYEQYV. The CDR3 bases are TGTGCCAGCAGTTTAGGACGGACAGCCAGCTCCTACGAGCAGTACGTC.

The V gene is TRBV10-3, the J gene TRBJ1-2; no clear D. The CDR3 contains 12 residues. CDR1 ENHRY and CDR2 SYGVKD come from the germline V gene. Trimming shortened V by 10 bases and J by 7 bases, and 16 bases separated the two germline ends. CDR3: CATSGSEGGYTF. The CDR3 DNA reads as TGTGCCACGTCGGGTTCGGAGGGTGGCTACACCTTC.

As for this clone: A junction boundary mismatches the germline segment, possibly from a read error. The same CDR3 also results from other DNA sequences found in this sample. CDR3 protein: CASSLWTGGTEAFF. CDR3 bases: TGTGCCAGCAGTCTATGGACAGGGGGCACTGAAGCTTTCTTT. This chain uses TRBV28 with TRBJ1-1, with 10 bases that match TRBD1. CDR1 is MDHEN, CDR2 SYDVKM, per germline. This CDR3 region has 14 residues.

The chain employs TRBV6-5 and TRBJ1-6; TRBD1 aligns across 10 bases. The CDR3 runs 13 residues. The V gene's germline CDR1 is MNHEY and CDR2 SVGAGI. Trimming removed 8 bases from V and 9 bases from J; junction bases left unmatched: 4. The CDR3 loop reads CASARDRGSPLHF. Written as DNA, the CDR3 is TGTGCCAGCGCCCGGGACAGGGGTTCACCCCTCCACTTT.

This clone was recorded once. The genes are TRBV2 and TRBJ2-7; the match to TRBD2 covers 7 bases. From germline, CDR1 is SNHLY and CDR2 FYNNEI. CDR3 size: 14 residues. V shed 4 bases, J shed 2 bases, and the junction held 5 bases outside the gene matches. The CDR3 DNA sequence: TGTGCCAGCAGTGTGGCTAGCGGCGCCTACGAGCAGTACGTC. Translating gives CASSVASGAYEQYV.

The chain is built from TRBV9 and TRBJ2-1; D not certain. V was shortened by 4 bases and J by 2 bases, with 7 bases between the two germline ends. The CDR3 extends over 13 amino acids. The V gene's germline CDR1 is SGDLS and CDR2 YYNGEE. Here the CDR3 DNA reads TGTGCCAGCAGCACAAGTACCTACAATGAGCAGTTCTTC. Residues: CASSTSTYNEQFF.

The V call is TRBV24-1, the J call TRBJ2-3; no firm D call. The CDR3 has 12 residues. V was cut by 4 bases and J by 7 bases, with 8 bases left in between. From germline, CDR1 is KGHDR and CDR2 SFDVKD. The CDR3: CATSEARHTQYF. Here the CDR3 DNA reads TGTGCCACCAGTGAAGCCAGACATACGCAGTATTTT.

The genes are TRBV7-3 and TRBJ2-7; 9 bases line up with TRBD1. The V and J ends lost 5 bases and 5 bases, in that order; junction bases with no gene match: 7. Looked up from germline, CDR1 is SGHTA and CDR2 is FQGTGA. The CDR3 extends over 14 amino acids. This CDR3 reads CASSPQGQGDEQYF. CDR3 coding DNA: TGTGCCAGCAGCCCCCAGGGACAGGGAGACGAGCAGTACTTC.

The V call is TRBV7-8, the J call TRBJ1-5, with 7 bases matching TRBD1. The CDR3 length is 15 residues. Germline CDR1 reads SGHVS; CDR2 reads FQNEAQ. V shed 6 bases, J shed 3 bases, and the junction held 8 bases outside the gene matches. The CDR3 bases are TGTGCCAGCAGACCCGACAGGGACGACAATCAGCCCCAGCATTTT. Amino acids: CASRPDRDDNQPQHF.

The V call is TRBV6-2 or TRBV6-3, the J call TRBJ1-6; TRBD1 matches at 9 bases. Germline trimming cut 2 bases from V and 10 bases from J; bases unmatched to any gene: 9. Germline CDR1 reads MNHEY; CDR2 reads SVGEGT. The CDR3 is 16 residues long. DNA of the CDR3: TGTGCCAGCAGTTACGGTCGGGGACAGGGACTCTCACCCCTCCACTTT. It is translated as CASSYGRGQGLSPLHF.

In nucleotides, the CDR3 is TGTGCCAGCAGTTTTTACAAGAACACTGAAGCTTTCTTT. Its protein is CASSFYKNTEAFF. This sequence joins TRBV12-3 or TRBV12-4 and TRBJ1-1; D unclear. V was pared by 3 bases and J by 1 base, with 6 bases between. The CDR3 is made up of 13 amino acids.

The V gene is TRBV5-6, the J gene TRBJ1-2; 7 bases line up with TRBD1. In germline, CDR1 is SGHDT, CDR2 YYEEEE. CDR3 length: 14 residues. V shed 6 bases and J 6 bases; nucleotides not matched to a gene: 11. CDR3 amino acids: CASTSVGTADGYTF. The DNA of the CDR3 is TGTGCCAGCACCTCAGTGGGGACAGCTGATGGCTACACCTTC.

The chain has TRBV18 and TRBJ1-2; no firm D call. The ends were cut back, 6 bases at V and 2 bases at J, with 4 bases in the middle. The CDR3 has 11 residues. Germline-derived CDR1 and CDR2 are KGHSH and LQKENI. CDR3 bases: TGTGCCAGCTCGGCAAACTATGGCTACACCTTC. Residues: CASSANYGYTF.

This sequence joins TRBV30 and TRBJ1-5; 12 bases agree with TRBD1. Germline V lookup: CDR1 GTSNPN, CDR2 SVGIG (reference sequence). V was clipped by 4 bases and J by 6 bases; unmatched bases: 4. CDR3 length: 14 amino acids. CDR3 in amino acids: CAWKGQGARQPQHF. The CDR3 DNA sequence: TGTGCCTGGAAGGGACAGGGGGCTCGTCAGCCCCAGCATTTT.

This sequence joins TRBV19 and TRBJ2-1; 10 nucleotides match TRBD2. Losses at the gene ends were 7 bases for V and 6 bases for J; bases not matched to a gene: 3. The CDR3 runs to 13 residues. The germline V gene encodes CDR1 LNHDA and CDR2 SQIVND (reference sequence). The CDR3 protein is CASKASGSNEQFF. As DNA, the CDR3 is TGTGCCAGTAAAGCTAGCGGGAGCAATGAGCAGTTCTTC.

The gene calls are TRBV2 and TRBJ1-5; D is unresolved. Trimming pared 4 bases from V and 3 bases from J, leaving 10 bases between. The CDR3 sequence is 14 residues long. Germline V CDR1 and CDR2: SNHLY, FYNNEI. CDR3 residues: CASSADGLNQPQHF. CDR3 DNA sequence: TGTGCCAGCAGTGCCGACGGACTCAATCAGCCCCAGCATTTT. Drawing the rest from reference TRBV2 and TRBJ1-5, the complete variable domain is EPEVTQTPSHQVTQMGQEVILRCVPISNHLYFYWYRQILGQKVEFLVSFYNNEISEKSEIFDDQFSVERPDGSNFTLKIRSTKLEDSAMYFCASSADGLNQPQHFGDGTRLSIL.

J is TRBJ2-1 and V is TRBV5-5, with D perhaps TRBD1 or TRBD2 (5 bases each). Germline-derived CDR1 and CDR2 are SGHKS and YYEKEE (reference sequence). Trimming pared 0 bases from V and 5 bases from J, leaving 18 bases between. This CDR3 is built from 17 residues. CDR3 coding DNA: TGTGCCAGCAGCTTGGCCTTGTGGACAAGGGACGACAATGAGCAGTTCTTC. Protein product: CASSLALWTRDDNEQFF.

V gene TRBV18 combines with J gene TRBJ2-5, with a tentative D call TRBD1 (6 bases). V gave up 2 bases and J gave up 2 bases, with 24 bases separating them. Germline V gene data show CDR1 as KGHSH and CDR2 as LQKENI. The CDR3 is 19 amino acids. The CDR3 DNA reads TGTGCCAGCTCACCATTGGGGGCCTTGCCGAGGGGCCCACAAGAGACCCAGTACTTC. It codes for CASSPLGALPRGPQETQYF.

The rearrangement uses TRBV19 and TRBJ1-2; D is unresolved. This CDR3 is 13 amino acids long. CDR1 is LNHDA and CDR2 is SQIVND in the germline V gene (reference sequence). V lost 4 bases and J lost 2, with 8 bases in between. CDR3 residues: CASSTELNYGYTF. The CDR3 DNA sequence: TGTGCCAGTAGTACAGAGTTAAACTATGGCTACACCTTC. The full variable domain, completed using reference TRBV19 and TRBJ1-2, is DGGITQSPKYLFRKEGQNVTLSCEQNLNHDAMYWYRQDPGQGLRLIYYSQIVNDFQKGDIAEGYSVSREKKESFPLTVTSAQKNPTAFYLCASSTELNYGYTFGSGTRLTVV.

The chain uses TRBV11-2 and TRBJ1-1, with D perhaps TRBD1 (5 bases). V lost 5 bases and J lost 5, with 9 bases in between. In germline, CDR1 is SGHAT, CDR2 FQNNGV. The CDR3 loop spans 12 amino acids. The CDR3 nucleotides are TGTGCCAGCAGCGCCGGGACGACTGAAGCTTTCTTT. Its protein is CASSAGTTEAFF.

The chain is built from TRBV11-2 and TRBJ2-7; 7 bases align to TRBD1. The CDR3 is made up of 13 amino acids. With 5 bases clipped from V and 4 bases from J, the junction kept 5 bases outside the gene matches. Germline values: CDR1 SGHAT, CDR2 FQNNGV. CDR3 nucleotides: TGTGCCAGCAGCCGATCGACAGGGTACGAGCAGTACTTC. It translates to CASSRSTGYEQYF.

V is TRBV15 and J is TRBJ1-1; unclear D gene. The CDR3 covers 13 residues. The V and J ends lost 0 bases and 11 bases respectively, with 13 bases between them. Germline V gene lookup returns CDR1 LNHNV and CDR2 YYDKDF (reference sequence). In DNA form, the CDR3 reads TGTGCCACCAGCAGAGATCAAGCTAGGGTTGCTTTCTTT. It is translated as CATSRDQARVAFF. Based on the CDR3 plus reference TRBV15 and TRBJ1-1, the full variable domain is DAMVIQNPRYQVTQFGKPVTLSCSQTLNHNVMYWYQQKSSQAPKLLFHYYDKDFNNEADTPDNFQSRRPNTSFCFLDIRSPGLGDTAMYLCATSRDQARVAFFGQGTRLTVV.

The chain links TRBV3-1 (or the pseudogene TRBV3-2) to TRBJ2-6; D may be TRBD2 (5 bases). The CDR3 loop spans 15 amino acids. V was cut by 1 base and J by 1 base, with 5 bases left in between. CDR1 is LGHDT, CDR2 YNNKEL, per germline (reference sequence). CDR3 bases: TGTGCCAGCAGCCAAGGAGGGTCTGGGGCCAACGTCCTGACTTTC. Amino acid sequence: CASSQGGSGANVLTF.

This chain joins TRBV7-9 and TRBJ2-5; 8 positions agree with TRBD1. The V and J ends lost 5 bases and 2 bases, in that order; junction bases with no gene match: 7. CDR1 is SEHNR, CDR2 FQNEAQ, per germline (reference sequence). The CDR3 spans 15 residues. In DNA form, the CDR3 reads TGTGCCAGCAGCCTAGACAGGGGCTATCAAGAGACCCAGTACTTC. This codes for CASSLDRGYQETQYF.